Below are 18 T cell receptor beta chains sequenced from a single sample in a study of blood T cell repertoires in COVID-19. The assay was immunoSEQ multiplex PCR, and TCRdb's table has in-frame clones only and misses some. The repertoire consists of some 200,000 clones, with 88% occurring once and the leading ten covering 1.5% to 2%. The sequenced material came from peripheral blood. These receptors all stem from a man between 65 and 85 years old with acute or convalescent COVID-19.

A single count supports this clone. The CDR3 region is CATSRDQTYEQYF. The CDR3 bases are TGTGCCACCAGCAGAGATCAAACCTACGAGCAGTACTTC. The V call is TRBV15, the J call TRBJ2-7; D is uncertain. Germline V gene lookup returns CDR1 LNHNV and CDR2 YYDKDF (reference sequence). The V and J ends lost 0 bases and 2 bases respectively, with 5 bases between them. The CDR3 is 13 residues long.

The chain joins TRBV6-6 to TRBJ1-5, with TRBD1 matching over 9 bases. Trimming removed 4 bases from V and 8 bases from J; junction bases left unmatched: 12. The CDR3 is made up of 16 amino acids. Germline loops: CDR1 MNHNY, CDR2 SVGAGI (reference sequence). The CDR3 coding sequence is TGTGCCAGCAGTTCGGAATGGACAGGGGCTACGGAGCCCCAGCATTTT. Translating it yields CASSSEWTGATEPQHF.

The chain is built from TRBV19 and TRBJ1-1, with unresolved D. This CDR3 is 19 amino acids long. CDR1 LNHDA and CDR2 SQIVND come from the germline V gene (reference sequence). V gave up 0 bases and J gave up 0 bases, with 20 bases separating them. DNA of the CDR3: TGTGCCAGTAGTATAGATTTCAGTCCCTCTTATTTTATGAACACTGAAGCTTTCTTT. Its protein is CASSIDFSPSYFMNTEAFF.

This chain uses TRBV5-1 with TRBJ2-5; 12 nucleotides align to TRBD1. Germline CDR1 and CDR2: SGHRS and YFSETQ. The CDR3 contains 14 residues. J lost 4 bases, V lost 4 bases, and 2 bases had no gene match. The CDR3 nucleotides are TGCGCCAGCAGCCGGGGACAGGGGGCAGAGACCCAGTACTTC. Residues: CASSRGQGAETQYF.

Remarks on this clone: The identical CDR3 is also encoded by other nucleotide sequences in the sample. V gene TRBV5-1 combines with J gene TRBJ2-7; 8 bases are a match to TRBD2. The germline CDR1 and CDR2 sequences are SGHRS and YFSETQ. The CDR3 runs 15 residues. V gave up 0 bases and J gave up 2 bases; unmatched junction bases: 4. This CDR3 reads CASSLVAGGAYEQYF. CDR3 bases: TGCGCCAGCAGCTTGGTTGCGGGAGGCGCCTACGAGCAGTACTTC.

Turning to this clone: Other DNA sequences in this specimen translate into the identical CDR3. The chain is built from TRBV20-1 and TRBJ1-1; D ambiguous. Per germline, CDR1 DFQATT and CDR2 SNEGSKA (reference sequence). V lost 4 bases and J lost 1, with 4 bases in between. The CDR3 runs 11 residues. DNA for the CDR3: TGCAGTGCTACCGGGAACACTGAAGCTTTCTTT. Translating gives CSATGNTEAFF.

The chain has TRBV5-1 and TRBJ2-5, with TRBD2 matching over 12 bases. Trimming at V came to 4 bases and at J to 5 bases, leaving 9 bases not matched to a gene. The CDR3 covers 16 residues. Germline CDR1 and CDR2: SGHRS and YFSETQ. This chain's CDR3 is CASSGQLAGGGETQYF. CDR3 bases: TGCGCCAGCAGCGGCCAACTAGCGGGAGGCGGGGAGACCCAGTACTTC.

The chain employs TRBV2 and TRBJ2-6; perhaps TRBD1 as D (5 bases). Germline V lookup: CDR1 SNHLY, CDR2 FYNNEI. The V end was cut by 4 bases, the J end by 3 bases, with 7 bases between. The CDR3 length is 14 residues. CDR3 amino acids: CASSATVGANVLTF. The DNA for the CDR3 is TGTGCCAGCAGTGCGACAGTTGGGGCCAACGTCCTGACTTTC. Supplemented by reference TRBV2 and TRBJ2-6, the full variable domain reads EPEVTQTPSHQVTQMGQEVILRCVPISNHLYFYWYRQILGQKVEFLVSFYNNEISEKSEIFDDQFSVERPDGSNFTLKIRSTKLEDSAMYFCASSATVGANVLTFGAGSRLTVL.

V gene TRBV29-1 combines with J gene TRBJ1-4; 10 bases align to TRBD1. The CDR3 spans 13 residues. Germline V lookup: CDR1 SQVTM, CDR2 ANQGSEA. Germline trimming cut 7 bases from V and 10 bases from J; bases unmatched to any gene: 9. DNA of the CDR3: TGCAGCGGGAGACAGGGGGCGGATGGAAAACTGTTTTTT. Amino acids: CSGRQGADGKLFF.

J is TRBJ2-2 and V is TRBV11-3, with TRBD1 identical over 10 bases. V gave up 0 bases and J gave up 6 bases; unmatched junction bases: 4. Germline V CDR1 and CDR2: SGHNT, YENEEA. CDR3 length: 16 residues. The CDR3 DNA is TGTGCCAGCAGCTTAGATCGGGGACAGGGGTCCGGGGAGCTGTTTTTT. It specifies CASSLDRGQGSGELFF.

This rearrangement joins TRBV7-6 to TRBJ2-5, with TRBD2 matching over 7 bases. The CDR3 consists of 15 residues. The V gene's germline CDR1 is SGHVS and CDR2 FNYEAQ. Trimming took 2 bases from V and 5 from J; bases not matched to a gene: 8. This CDR3 is CASSLFERAGETQYF. The CDR3 nucleotides are TGTGCCAGCAGCTTATTCGAGAGAGCGGGGGAGACCCAGTACTTC.

The rearrangement links TRBV3-1 (or the pseudogene TRBV3-2) to TRBJ2-2, with TRBD2 matching over 8 bases. Germline CDR1 is LGHDT and CDR2 is YNNKEL (reference sequence). The trim removed 6 bases at V and 3 bases at J, leaving 3 bases unmatched. This CDR3 comprises 14 residues. This CDR3 reads CASRSAGDTGELFF. In DNA form, the CDR3 reads TGTGCCAGCAGGTCAGCGGGAGACACCGGGGAGCTGTTTTTT.

The chain links TRBV18 to TRBJ1-3; D is uncertain. CDR1 is KGHSH, CDR2 LQKENI, per germline. The CDR3 consists of 16 residues. Trimming took 3 bases from V and 0 from J, leaving 12 bases between them. The CDR3 DNA is TGTGCCAGCTCACCTAACATCCTGCTCTCTGGAAACACCATATATTTT. As protein: CASSPNILLSGNTIYF.

In its sample, this clone was seen once. Other nucleotide sequences in the sample specify the same CDR3. The rearrangement uses TRBV11-2 and TRBJ2-7; 8 bases fit TRBD2. Unmatched junction bases numbered 3, after V lost 1 base and J lost 1 base. The CDR3 is made up of 15 amino acids. CDR1 and CDR2 from the germline V gene are SGHAT and FQNNGV. The CDR3 region is CASSLGSGGSYEQYF. CDR3 coding DNA: TGTGCCAGCAGCTTAGGGAGCGGGGGTTCCTACGAGCAGTACTTC.

This rearrangement joins TRBV5-8 to TRBJ2-2; D gene ambiguous. This CDR3 is 14 amino acids long. CDR1 and CDR2 (germline): SGHTS, YDEGEE. V was clipped by 1 base and J by 1 base, with 5 bases between them. The CDR3 coding sequence is TGTGCCAGCAGCTTGTTCATGAACACCGGGGAGCTGTTTTTT. Translated, it gives CASSLFMNTGELFF. Variable domain in full (rest from reference TRBV5-8 and TRBJ2-2): EAGVTQSPTHLIKTRGQQATLRCSPISGHTSVYWYQQALGLGLQFLLWYDEGEERNRGNFPPRFSGRQFPNYSSELNVNALELEDSALYLCASSLFMNTGELFFGEGSRLTVL.

V gene TRBV5-6 combines with J gene TRBJ2-3, with 8 positions matching TRBD2. V gave up 2 bases and J gave up 6 bases; unmatched junction bases: 8. The germline V gene has CDR1 SGHDT and CDR2 YYEEEE. The CDR3 is made up of 15 amino acids. The CDR3 sequence is CASSFLSGSWDTQYF. The CDR3 bases are TGTGCCAGCAGCTTTCTAAGCGGGAGTTGGGATACGCAGTATTTT.

The chain recombines TRBV7-2 with TRBJ2-3; D is ambiguous. Per the germline V gene, CDR1 is SGHTA and CDR2 is FQGNSA. The CDR3 contains 13 residues. The V end lost 4 bases, the J end lost 6 bases, and 11 bases lay between the germline ends. The CDR3 is CASSSTRFDTQYF. CDR3 nucleotides: TGTGCCAGCAGCTCTACTCGTTTTGATACGCAGTATTTT.

To note about this clone: Different DNA sequences within this sample yield the same CDR3. The J gene is TRBJ2-7, the V gene TRBV3-1 (or the pseudogene TRBV3-2); 7 bases line up with TRBD2. Germline values: CDR1 LGHDT, CDR2 YNNKEL (reference sequence). The CDR3 is 14 residues long. The V and J ends lost 1 base and 2 bases, in that order; junction bases with no gene match: 2. As DNA, the CDR3 is TGTGCCAGCAGCCAAGCTAGCGGAGCCTACGAGCAGTACTTC. This translates into CASSQASGAYEQYF.